A single sample is the source of the 27 T cell receptor beta chains below, sequenced in a study of blood T cell repertoires in COVID-19. Some clones are missing from TCRdb's copy, which holds only in-frame ones; the method was immunoSEQ multiplex PCR. The sample yields just over 150,000 clones, 70% to 85% seen once. Sequencing used peripheral blood. The source of these receptors is a woman aged 80 or over with acute or convalescent COVID-19.

The V and J genes are TRBV7-6 and TRBJ1-1; TRBD1 matches at 8 bases. The trim removed 8 bases at V and 4 bases at J, leaving 6 bases unmatched. CDR3 length: 13 amino acids. Germline CDR1 and CDR2: SGHVS and FNYEAQ. The CDR3 sequence is CASGGQGSTEAFF. The CDR3 DNA reads TGTGCCAGCGGCGGACAGGGCAGCACTGAAGCTTTCTTT.

This clone was picked up a small number of times. This chain connects TRBV6-4 to TRBJ2-1; D unresolved. The germline V gene has CDR1 MRHNA and CDR2 SNTAGT. This CDR3 is 15 amino acids long. V dropped 4 bases and J dropped 9 bases, with 19 bases sitting between them. The CDR3 nucleotides are TGTGCCAGCAGTGTAATAGCTGGTTTCGTGGGTGAGCAGTTCTTC. Protein product: CASSVIAGFVGEQFF.

V is TRBV4-3 and J is TRBJ2-2; 10 nucleotides align to TRBD2. After removal of 2 bases from V and 5 bases from J, the junction contained 8 bases not matched to a gene. The CDR3 has 17 amino acids. The V gene's germline CDR1 is LGHNA and CDR2 YSLEER. The CDR3 here is CASSQNIAGGGTGELFF. The CDR3 nucleotides are TGCGCCAGCAGCCAAAATATAGCGGGAGGAGGAACCGGGGAGCTGTTTTTT.

This clone was observed a few times. V gene TRBV15 combines with J gene TRBJ1-5; no definite D call. Germline CDR1 and CDR2: LNHNV and YYDKDF (reference sequence). The V and J ends lost 0 bases and 4 bases respectively, with 10 bases between them. The CDR3 totals 15 residues. The CDR3 sequence is CATSRDQQLNQPQHF. In nucleotides, the CDR3 is TGTGCCACCAGCAGAGATCAACAGTTAAATCAGCCCCAGCATTTT.

The chain is built from TRBV7-9 and TRBJ1-2, with D unclear. V was trimmed by 1 base and J by 4 bases, leaving 10 bases between them. This CDR3 spans 14 amino acids. Germline CDR1 reads SEHNR; CDR2 reads FQNEAQ (reference sequence). CDR3 sequence (DNA): TGTGCCAGCAGCTTAGACCTGGAGGGCTATGGCTACACCTTC. Translation: CASSLDLEGYGYTF.

This clone was counted once. CDR3 sequence (DNA): TGTGCCAGTAGTGTTGGGACAGGGCTCTACGAGCAGTACTTC. This gives the protein CASSVGTGLYEQYF. The chain carries TRBV19 and TRBJ2-7, with 9 bases lining up with TRBD1. The J segment lost 3 bases and the V segment lost 5 bases, leaving 5 bases of the junction unmatched. There are 14 residues in the CDR3. Looked up from germline, CDR1 is LNHDA and CDR2 is SQIVND (reference sequence).

This clone came up once. The chain is built from TRBV20-1 and TRBJ2-1; the match to TRBD2 covers 7 bases. The CDR3 loop spans 12 amino acids. Germline V lookup: CDR1 DFQATT, CDR2 SNEGSKA (reference sequence). The junction had 4 bases not matched to a gene; V was cut back by 3 bases and J by 8 bases. CDR3 in DNA: TGCAGTGCTAGTCTTAGCGGGTATGAGCAGTTCTTC. Protein sequence: CSASLSGYEQFF.

The gene calls are TRBV10-2 and TRBJ2-5, with TRBD1 as a possible D gene (5 bases). The CDR3 sequence is 14 residues long. The V and J ends lost 6 bases and 3 bases respectively, with 14 bases between them. CDR1 and CDR2 from the germline V gene are WSHSY and SAAADI. The CDR3 coding sequence is TGCGCCAGCAGGTACGACAGCCGGGAAGAGACCCAGTACTTC. It specifies CASRYDSREETQYF.

The V gene is TRBV4-2, the J gene TRBJ2-2, with 10 bases that match TRBD2. Unmatched junction bases numbered 9, after V lost 4 bases and J lost 4 bases. The CDR3 totals 17 residues. Germline assignment: CDR1 LGHNA and CDR2 YNFKEQ. The DNA for the CDR3 is TGTGCCAGCAGCCTCACCCGGACTAGCGGATCCACCGGGGAGCTGTTTTTT. Its protein product is CASSLTRTSGSTGELFF.

This chain joins TRBV19 and TRBJ2-5; 9 bases are a match to TRBD1. Trimming took 2 bases from V and 5 from J; bases not matched to a gene: 6. This CDR3 has 15 amino acids. Germline loops: CDR1 LNHDA, CDR2 SQIVND (reference sequence). CDR3 sequence: CASSIQDRGSETQYF. Written as DNA, the CDR3 is TGTGCCAGTAGTATACAGGACAGGGGAAGCGAGACCCAGTACTTC. Full variable domain (rest looked up from reference TRBV19 and TRBJ2-5): DGGITQSPKYLFRKEGQNVTLSCEQNLNHDAMYWYRQDPGQGLRLIYYSQIVNDFQKGDIAEGYSVSREKKESFPLTVTSAQKNPTAFYLCASSIQDRGSETQYFGPGTRLLVL.

This clone has only a few counts. V is TRBV5-5 and J is TRBJ1-6, with 8 bases fitting TRBD1. The CDR3 totals 16 residues. Germline lookup yields CDR1 SGHKS and CDR2 YYEKEE (reference sequence). Losses at the gene ends were 2 bases for V and 6 bases for J; bases not matched to a gene: 7. CDR3 protein: CASSLLRTGINSPLHF. In DNA, the CDR3 is TGTGCCAGCAGCTTACTCAGGACAGGGATTAATTCACCCCTCCACTTT.

This chain connects TRBV6-5 to TRBJ2-7; TRBD2 matches at 11 bases. The CDR3 length is 14 residues. V was pared by 8 bases and J by 3 bases, with 6 bases of the junction left unmatched. Germline V gives CDR1 MNHEY, CDR2 SVGAGI. CDR3 residues: CASQTSGEFYEQYF. In DNA form, the CDR3 reads TGTGCCAGCCAGACTAGCGGGGAATTCTACGAGCAGTACTTC.

V gene TRBV7-2 combines with J gene TRBJ2-3; 15 bases map to TRBD2. The CDR3 loop spans 17 amino acids. Germline CDR1 reads SGHTA; CDR2 reads FQGNSA. Trimming at V came to 3 bases and at J to 8 bases, leaving 9 bases not matched to a gene. For the CDR3, the DNA is TGTGCCAGCAGCTTCCAGTGGACTAGCGGGAGGGGAGGTACGCAGTATTTT. This translates into CASSFQWTSGRGGTQYF. The entire variable domain, with the rest obtained from reference TRBV7-2 and TRBJ2-3, is as follows: GAGVSQSPSNKVTEKGKDVELRCDPISGHTALYWYRQSLGQGLEFLIYFQGNSAPDKSGLPSDRFSAERTGGSVSTLTIQRTQQEDSAVYLCASSFQWTSGRGGTQYFGPGTRLTVL.

The V and J genes are TRBV30 and TRBJ1-5; TRBD1 might be the D (5 bases). V lost 0 bases and J lost 6, with 12 bases in between. The germline V gene encodes CDR1 GTSNPN and CDR2 SVGIG (reference sequence). There are 14 residues in the CDR3. The CDR3 spells CAWSVRQGGQPQHF. The DNA for the CDR3 is TGTGCCTGGAGTGTACGCCAGGGTGGTCAGCCCCAGCATTTT.

The rearrangement uses TRBV29-1 and TRBJ1-2, with D maybe TRBD1 (5 bases). The CDR3 runs 13 residues. V dropped 5 bases and J dropped 2 bases, with 12 bases sitting between them. CDR1 is SQVTM, CDR2 ANQGSEA, per germline. DNA of the CDR3: TGCAGCGTTTTAGGGGTATCGAACTATGGCTACACCTTC. Its translation: CSVLGVSNYGYTF. The full variable domain, its missing parts supplied by reference TRBV29-1 and TRBJ1-2, is SAVISQKPSRDICQRGTSLTIQCQVDSQVTMMFWYRQQPGQSLTLIATANQGSEATYESGFVIDKFPISRPNLTFSTLTVSNMSPEDSSIYLCSVLGVSNYGYTFGSGTRLTVV.

The gene calls are TRBV3-1 (or the pseudogene TRBV3-2) and TRBJ1-2; TRBD1 agrees at 9 bases. This CDR3 is built from 15 residues. Losses at the gene ends were 3 bases for V and 6 bases for J; bases not matched to a gene: 8. Germline V gene sequence: CDR1 LGHDT, CDR2 YNNKEL (reference sequence). As DNA, the CDR3 is TGTGCCAGCAGCCAGAATTACAGGGGGCGGGATGGCTACACCTTC. It is translated as CASSQNYRGRDGYTF.

This clone was detected once. The DNA of the CDR3 is TGTGCCAGCAGCCCGCCGGGGGACCCCAGTTCCGACGAGCAGTACTTC. It yields the protein CASSPPGDPSSDEQYF. The chain links TRBV5-4 to TRBJ2-7; D might be TRBD2 (6 bases). This CDR3 has 16 amino acids. In germline, CDR1 is SGHNT, CDR2 YYREEE (reference sequence). Trimming took off 4 bases at V and 5 bases at J, with 22 bases between the two ends.

V and J are TRBV18 and TRBJ2-5; D unresolved. CDR3 length equals 12 residues. Per the germline V gene, CDR1 is KGHSH and CDR2 is LQKENI. V lost 2 bases and J lost 13, with 14 bases in between. The DNA of the CDR3 is TGTGCCAGCTCACCATCCGCGGAATTTCGGTACTTC. Translation gives CASSPSAEFRYF.

The CDR3 region is CAWSIRGDQPQHF. CDR3 coding DNA: TGTGCCTGGAGTATCAGGGGGGATCAGCCCCAGCATTTT. The genes are TRBV30 and TRBJ1-5; 7 bases align to TRBD1. Looked up from germline, CDR1 is GTSNPN and CDR2 is SVGIG (reference sequence). The V gene end was trimmed by 2 bases and the J gene end by 5 bases; junction bases not matched to a gene: 3. The length of the CDR3 is 13 residues.

J is TRBJ1-1 and V is TRBV30; TRBD1 matches at 11 bases. The CDR3 has 14 amino acids. The germline V gene encodes CDR1 GTSNPN and CDR2 SVGIG (reference sequence). The V gene end was trimmed by 1 base and the J gene end by 5 bases; junction bases not matched to a gene: 3. DNA for the CDR3: TGTGCCTGGAGTGCGGGACAGGGGGTAACTGAAGCTTTCTTT. Amino acid sequence: CAWSAGQGVTEAFF.

This chain joins TRBV2 and TRBJ2-1, with 8 bases fitting TRBD1. Looked up from germline, CDR1 is SNHLY and CDR2 is FYNNEI. Germline trimming cut 2 bases from V and 8 bases from J; bases unmatched to any gene: 8. The CDR3 is 15 residues long. Here the CDR3 DNA reads TGTGCCAGCAGTGAATTATTGGCAGGGGGCGATGAGCAGTTCTTC. Amino acids: CASSELLAGGDEQFF.

V is TRBV15 and J is TRBJ2-1, with TRBD2 identical over 9 bases. J lost 0 bases, V lost 5 bases, and 11 bases had no gene match. The CDR3 covers 18 residues. Germline V CDR1 and CDR2: LNHNV, YYDKDF (reference sequence). CDR3 nucleotides: TGTGCCACCAGCCGGGCAATATTACTAGCGGGCTCCTACAATGAGCAGTTCTTC. Translation gives CATSRAILLAGSYNEQFF.

This chain connects TRBV24-1 to TRBJ2-1; TRBD1 might be the D (6 bases). Trimming shortened V by 4 bases and J by 8 bases, and 17 bases separated the two germline ends. Looked up from germline, CDR1 is KGHDR and CDR2 is SFDVKD. This CDR3 has 15 amino acids. CDR3 bases: TGTGCCACCAGTGACCCCGCGCAGGGGAGTGATGAGCAGTTCTTC. Translated: CATSDPAQGSDEQFF.

The rearrangement uses TRBV7-9 and TRBJ1-1; D remains unclear. There are 14 residues in the CDR3. Trimming removed 1 base from V and 3 bases from J, with 9 bases in between. In germline, CDR1 is SEHNR, CDR2 FQNEAQ (reference sequence). The CDR3 nucleotides are TGTGCCAGCAGCTTAGGGGGAGCCTACACTGAAGCTTTCTTT. Protein: CASSLGGAYTEAFF.

This chain links TRBV30 with TRBJ2-1; D unresolved. The V gene lost 0 bases and the J gene lost 3 bases, with 3 bases spanning the gap. The CDR3 is 12 amino acids. Germline CDR1 GTSNPN, CDR2 SVGIG (reference sequence). The CDR3 is CAWSVRYNEQFF. CDR3 coding DNA: TGTGCCTGGAGTGTCCGCTACAATGAGCAGTTCTTC.

CDR3 protein: CASSVQGINEKLFF. In DNA form, the CDR3 reads TGTGCCAGTAGTGTACAGGGGATAAATGAAAAACTGTTTTTT. The rearrangement links TRBV19 to TRBJ1-4, with TRBD1 matching 7 bases. This CDR3 is built from 14 residues. The germline V gene has CDR1 LNHDA and CDR2 SQIVND (reference sequence). With V trimmed by 5 bases and J by 5 bases, 5 bases remained unmatched.

This chain connects TRBV11-2 to TRBJ2-1, with D possibly being TRBD2 (5 bases). The germline V and J ends were trimmed by 7 bases and 3 bases, with 13 bases remaining between them. The CDR3 is 14 amino acids. Germline CDR1 and CDR2: SGHAT and FQNNGV. DNA of the CDR3: TGTGCCAGCAACCGGGATAGGAACTACAATGAGCAGTTCTTC. Translated: CASNRDRNYNEQFF.